This passage covers 30 T cell receptor beta chains from one sample sequenced in a study of cytomegalovirus exposure and HLA in healthy donors. Amplification used 60 Vbeta primers and 13 Jbeta primers. Profiled with immunoSEQ multiplex PCR; TCRdb holds only in-frame clones, not every one. The table records 250,000 to 350,000 clones, about 90% of them present only once. What was sequenced was PBMCs. The receptors shown here come from a woman between 18 and 29 years old in good health and CMV-seronegative.

This clone appeared once. The junction does not match germline at one end; this may be a read error. The chain couples TRBV7-9 to TRBJ1-1; D possibly corresponds to TRBD1 (5 bases). The CDR3 contains 12 residues. Germline V gives CDR1 SEHNR, CDR2 FQNEAQ (reference sequence). CDR3 region: CSSSLVGAEAFF. The CDR3 DNA sequence: TGTTCCAGCAGCTTAGTAGGGGCTGAAGCTTTCTTT. The full variable domain, rest sourced from reference TRBV7-9 and TRBJ1-1, is DTGVSQNPRHKITKRGQNVTFRCDPISEHNRLYWYRQTLGQGPEFLTYFQNEAQLEKSRLLSDRFSAERPKGSFSTLEIQRTEQGDSAMYLCSSSLVGAEAFFGQGTRLTVV.

The V and J genes are TRBV9 and TRBJ1-6; D might be TRBD1 (6 bases). Trimming took off 1 base at V and 10 bases at J, with 18 bases between the two ends. The CDR3 length is 16 residues. Germline CDR1 is SGDLS and CDR2 is YYNGEE. The CDR3 here is CASSVSRSGAGSPLHF. CDR3 in DNA: TGTGCCAGCAGCGTATCAAGGTCAGGGGCCGGGTCACCCCTCCACTTT.

The chain recombines TRBV6-5 with TRBJ1-1, with D unresolved. The CDR3 contains 15 residues. V was shortened by 7 bases and J by 2 bases, with 17 bases between the two germline ends. Per germline, CDR1 MNHEY and CDR2 SVGAGI. CDR3 in amino acids: CASIAGGLGNTEAFF. The DNA of the CDR3 is TGTGCCAGCATAGCCGGAGGGTTGGGAAACACTGAAGCTTTCTTT.

The V call is TRBV2, the J call TRBJ2-3; TRBD2 matches at 16 bases. The germline V gene has CDR1 SNHLY and CDR2 FYNNEI. The V segment lost 8 bases and the J segment 0 bases; nucleotides outside the gene matches: 11. The CDR3 covers 19 residues. In nucleotides, the CDR3 is TGTGCCAGCTCACCTTATCCGGGACTAGCGGGGGGGAGCACAGATACGCAGTATTTT. Translation gives CASSPYPGLAGGSTDTQYF.

V usage is TRBV7-8 and J usage is TRBJ2-1, with D possibly being TRBD2 (6 bases). Germline-derived CDR1 and CDR2 are SGHVS and FQNEAQ. The CDR3 is 16 amino acids. The V end was cut by 2 bases, the J end by 1 base, with 12 bases between. As DNA, the CDR3 is TGTGCCAGCAGCTTAAGCTTCGGGGGTTCCTACAATGAGCAGTTCTTC. Its protein product is CASSLSFGGSYNEQFF.

The chain recombines TRBV12-5 with TRBJ2-7; 9 nucleotides agree with TRBD1. V shed 0 bases and J 1 base; nucleotides not matched to a gene: 7. The CDR3 is made up of 17 amino acids. Germline values: CDR1 LGHNT, CDR2 FRNRAP. As DNA, the CDR3 is TGTGCTAGTGGTTTGGTAAGGTGGGGACAGGGTTCCTACGAGCAGTACTTC. It encodes CASGLVRWGQGSYEQYF. Looking up the rest from reference TRBV12-5 and TRBJ2-7 gives the full variable domain: DARVTQTPRHKVTEMGQEVTMRCQPILGHNTVFWYRQTMMQGLELLAYFRNRAPLDDSGMPKDRFSAEMPDATLATLKIQPSEPRDSAVYFCASGLVRWGQGSYEQYFGPGTRLTVT.

This chain joins TRBV11-2 and TRBJ2-2; the match to TRBD1 covers 7 bases. The J segment lost 1 base and the V segment lost 6 bases, leaving 8 bases of the junction unmatched. In germline, CDR1 is SGHAT, CDR2 FQNNGV. The CDR3 has 16 amino acids. CDR3: CASSRGGRKNTGELFF. CDR3 nucleotide sequence: TGTGCCAGCAGTCGAGGGGGCAGGAAGAACACCGGGGAGCTGTTTTTT.

V usage is TRBV10-1 and J usage is TRBJ2-3; tentative D call: TRBD2 (6 bases). The CDR3 is made up of 17 amino acids. Trimming pared 3 bases from V and 2 bases from J, leaving 18 bases between. Per the germline V gene, CDR1 is WNHNN and CDR2 is SYGVQD (reference sequence). The CDR3 bases are TGCGCCAGCAGTGAATTAGGGGCGGAGGGTATCACAGATACGCAGTATTTT. Protein product: CASSELGAEGITDTQYF.

This clone was found once. The chain couples TRBV6-5 to TRBJ2-7, with 7 bases that match TRBD1. The germline V gene encodes CDR1 MNHEY and CDR2 SVGAGI. The trim removed 2 bases at V and 5 bases at J, leaving 6 bases unmatched. This CDR3 is 14 amino acids long. This CDR3 reads CASSYTRGTHEQYF. In DNA form, the CDR3 reads TGTGCCAGCAGTTACACCAGGGGGACCCACGAGCAGTACTTC.

This chain connects TRBV27 to TRBJ1-3; D is uncertain. Trimming took off 2 bases at V and 0 bases at J, with 17 bases between the two ends. CDR3 length: 18 residues. In germline, CDR1 is MNHEY, CDR2 SMNVEV (reference sequence). The CDR3 coding sequence is TGTGCCAGCAGTTTACTCAGTCCCTTACGTTACTCTGGAAACACCATATATTTT. As protein: CASSLLSPLRYSGNTIYF.

The chain carries TRBV5-1 and TRBJ1-2; TRBD1 is a possible D gene (6 bases). The CDR3 is 14 amino acids. Germline V gene lookup returns CDR1 SGHRS and CDR2 YFSETQ. V lost 4 bases and J lost 8, with 18 bases in between. The CDR3 protein is CASSPEGGRRGYTF. The CDR3 DNA sequence: TGCGCCAGCAGCCCCGAGGGGGGGAGGAGAGGCTACACCTTC.

On this clone: This specimen includes other DNA sequences encoding the same CDR3. V is TRBV4-1 and J is TRBJ1-6; 9 nucleotides match TRBD1. The germline V gene encodes CDR1 MGHRA and CDR2 YSYEKL. V lost 3 bases and J lost 7; bases outside the gene matches: 4. CDR3 length: 15 amino acids. As DNA, the CDR3 is TGCGCCAGCAGCCAGCTGACAGGGGGAAATTCACCCCTCCACTTT. It codes for CASSQLTGGNSPLHF.

The rearrangement joins TRBV27 to TRBJ1-2; 7 nucleotides agree with TRBD1. This CDR3 spans 18 amino acids. Unmatched junction bases numbered 22, after V lost 7 bases and J lost 5 bases. From germline, CDR1 is MNHEY and CDR2 SMNVEV (reference sequence). In nucleotides, the CDR3 is TGTGCCAGCAAACCCGTCCTGAGGGGGCGGAAGGGGACGTATGGCTACACCTTC. This encodes CASKPVLRGRKGTYGYTF.

This clone appeared once. This rearrangement joins TRBV7-6 to TRBJ2-2, with TRBD1 as a possible D gene (6 bases). V lost 0 bases to trimming and J lost 3 bases, with 8 bases between them. Germline lookup yields CDR1 SGHVS and CDR2 FNYEAQ. The CDR3 runs 15 residues. The CDR3 DNA reads TGTGCCAGCAGCTTAGCGGGGGCACACACCGGGGAGCTGTTTTTT. It is translated as CASSLAGAHTGELFF. Together with reference TRBV7-6 and TRBJ2-2, the CDR3 gives the full variable domain: GAGVSQSPRYKVTKRGQDVALRCDPISGHVSLYWYRQALGQGPEFLTYFNYEAQQDKSGLPNDRFSAERPEGSISTLTIQRTEQRDSAMYRCASSLAGAHTGELFFGEGSRLTVL.

The chain employs TRBV6-1 and TRBJ1-1; possibly TRBD1 for D (6 bases). The CDR3 loop spans 15 amino acids. V shed 7 bases and J shed 2 bases, with 17 bases lying between them. Germline-derived CDR1 and CDR2 are MNHNS and SASEGT. The CDR3 DNA sequence: TGTGCCAGCACTTCCGACAGGTTTGGAAACACTGAAGCTTTCTTT. Its protein product is CASTSDRFGNTEAFF.

In the case of this clone: This CDR3 is also generated by other DNA sequences in the sample. The rearrangement uses TRBV5-1 and TRBJ2-1; TRBD2 is a possible D gene (5 bases). This CDR3 has 14 residues. The germline CDR1 and CDR2 sequences are SGHRS and YFSETQ. Trimming stripped 4 bases from V and 0 bases from J, with 8 bases between. CDR3 residues: CASSLGGSYNEQFF. CDR3 sequence (DNA): TGCGCCAGCAGCCTAGGAGGCTCCTACAATGAGCAGTTCTTC.

This clone was detected once. The J gene is TRBJ2-7, the V gene TRBV9; 10 positions match TRBD1. CDR3 length: 14 amino acids. Germline V lookup: CDR1 SGDLS, CDR2 YYNGEE. With V trimmed by 4 bases and J by 7 bases, 8 bases remained unmatched. As DNA, the CDR3 is TGTGCCAGCAGCCCGCGACAGGGGGCCTGGGAGCAGTACTTC. Its protein product is CASSPRQGAWEQYF.

V and J are TRBV5-6 and TRBJ2-3; TRBD2 agrees at 12 bases. With V trimmed by 4 bases and J by 6 bases, 12 bases remained unmatched. The CDR3 is 17 residues long. Germline-derived CDR1 and CDR2 are SGHDT and YYEEEE. In DNA, the CDR3 is TGTGCCAGCAGCCCCGGGACTAGCGGGCCAGAACGGGATACGCAGTATTTT. This translates into CASSPGTSGPERDTQYF.

V usage is TRBV5-1 and J usage is TRBJ1-1, with unresolved D. Trimming removed 1 base at V and 4 bases at J, with 11 bases between. This CDR3 is built from 14 residues. The germline gives CDR1 SGHRS, CDR2 YFSETQ. CDR3 nucleotides: TGCGCCAGCAGCTTGTCGGAGTCCGGCACTGAAGCTTTCTTT. Encoded protein: CASSLSESGTEAFF.

V is TRBV5-8 and J is TRBJ1-4, with 9 positions matching TRBD1. The CDR3 sequence is 14 residues long. Germline loops: CDR1 SGHTS, CDR2 YDEGEE. Germline trimming cut 4 bases from V and 8 bases from J; bases unmatched to any gene: 6. In DNA form, the CDR3 reads TGTGCCAGCAGCGTCGGGACAGGGATAGAAAAACTGTTTTTT. As protein: CASSVGTGIEKLFF.

The genes are TRBV7-9 and TRBJ2-7, with TRBD2 as a possible D gene (6 bases). Trimming stripped 5 bases from V and 5 bases from J, with 13 bases between. The germline V gene encodes CDR1 SEHNR and CDR2 FQNEAQ (reference sequence). The CDR3 sequence is 13 residues long. CDR3 in amino acids: CASSPPWGDEQYF. The CDR3 DNA sequence: TGTGCCAGCAGCCCGCCTTGGGGGGACGAGCAGTACTTC.

The gene calls are TRBV7-9 and TRBJ1-2, with a tentative D call TRBD1 (5 bases). The CDR3 has 14 residues. Trimming cost V 3 bases and J 0 bases, with 8 bases left between them. Per the germline V gene, CDR1 is SEHNR and CDR2 is FQNEAQ (reference sequence). This CDR3 is CASSFGGSNYGYTF. CDR3 bases: TGTGCCAGCAGCTTCGGGGGATCTAACTATGGCTACACCTTC.

The genes are TRBV10-3 and TRBJ2-4; weak D call: TRBD1 (7 bases). Germline V gene data show CDR1 as ENHRY and CDR2 as SYGVKD. This CDR3 contains 15 residues. V lost 6 bases and J lost 4, with 16 bases in between. The CDR3 is CAISPQGGNKNIQYF. Written as DNA, the CDR3 is TGTGCCATCAGCCCCCAGGGGGGAAATAAAAACATTCAGTACTTC.

This chain links TRBV30 with TRBJ1-1; D uncertain. V lost 0 bases and J lost 8, with 19 bases in between. Germline CDR1 and CDR2: GTSNPN and SVGIG (reference sequence). This CDR3 comprises 15 residues. The CDR3 DNA follows: TGTGCCTGGAGTGTAAGCGAGGCAACGGGGTTGGAAGCTTTCTTT. Protein product: CAWSVSEATGLEAFF.

This sequence joins TRBV19 and TRBJ1-2; 9 positions agree with TRBD1. Germline lookup yields CDR1 LNHDA and CDR2 SQIVND (reference sequence). The length of the CDR3 is 16 residues. The junction had 5 bases not matched to a gene; V was cut back by 1 base and J by 2 bases. The CDR3 here is CASSIVGQGLNYGYTF. DNA of the CDR3: TGTGCCAGTAGTATAGTGGGACAGGGTTTGAACTATGGCTACACCTTC.

V gene TRBV7-6 combines with J gene TRBJ2-5; D uncertain. V lost 5 bases to trimming and J lost 7 bases, with 17 bases between them. The CDR3 runs to 14 residues. Germline-derived CDR1 and CDR2 are SGHVS and FNYEAQ. CDR3 DNA: TGTGCCAGCAGCGGCAGTGGCTACCAGGTGACCCAGTACTTC. Its protein product is CASSGSGYQVTQYF. Filled out from reference TRBV7-6 and TRBJ2-5, the complete variable domain reads GAGVSQSPRYKVTKRGQDVALRCDPISGHVSLYWYRQALGQGPEFLTYFNYEAQQDKSGLPNDRFSAERPEGSISTLTIQRTEQRDSAMYRCASSGSGYQVTQYFGPGTRLLVL.

This chain uses TRBV19 with TRBJ1-1; a possible D gene is TRBD1 (6 bases). Germline V lookup: CDR1 LNHDA, CDR2 SQIVND (reference sequence). With 5 bases removed from V and 0 bases from J, the gap between germline ends came to 13 bases. The CDR3 loop spans 15 amino acids. CDR3 amino acids: CASSLGQSLNTEAFF. The CDR3 DNA reads TGTGCCAGTAGTCTCGGACAGTCCTTGAACACTGAAGCTTTCTTT.

This clone was seen a few times. The chain links TRBV29-1 to TRBJ2-1; 8 bases map to TRBD1. Germline V gene data show CDR1 as SQVTM and CDR2 as ANQGSEA. The V and J ends lost 4 bases and 6 bases, in that order; junction bases with no gene match: 5. The CDR3 has 13 amino acids. The DNA for the CDR3 is TGCAGCGTTGGAAGGACAGGGTCCAATGAGCAGTTCTTC. Translation: CSVGRTGSNEQFF.

Worth noting for this clone: This sample also contains other DNA sequences that code for the same CDR3. The chain recombines TRBV18 with TRBJ1-1; TRBD1 agrees at 8 bases. This CDR3 is built from 13 residues. Germline-derived CDR1 and CDR2 are KGHSH and LQKENI. V trimming: 3 bases; J trimming: 7 bases; junction bases outside the gene matches: 4. CDR3 protein: CASSPGQGGEAFF. Written as DNA, the CDR3 is TGTGCCAGCTCACCTGGACAGGGTGGTGAAGCTTTCTTT. Full variable domain (outside the CDR3, taken from reference TRBV18 and TRBJ1-1): NAGVMQNPRHLVRRRGQEARLRCSPMKGHSHVYWYRQLPEEGLKFMVYLQKENIIDESGMPKERFSAEFPKEGPSILRIQQVVRGDSAAYFCASSPGQGGEAFFGQGTRLTVV.

The chain recombines TRBV10-3 with TRBJ2-1, with a possible D match to TRBD2 (6 bases). Between the trimmed V and J ends, which lost 8 bases and 3 bases, there was a span of 14 bases. Germline CDR1 and CDR2: ENHRY and SYGVKD. This CDR3 contains 14 residues. Here the CDR3 reads CAIGSTSSYNEQFF. Written as DNA, the CDR3 is TGTGCCATCGGCTCGACTAGTAGCTACAATGAGCAGTTCTTC.